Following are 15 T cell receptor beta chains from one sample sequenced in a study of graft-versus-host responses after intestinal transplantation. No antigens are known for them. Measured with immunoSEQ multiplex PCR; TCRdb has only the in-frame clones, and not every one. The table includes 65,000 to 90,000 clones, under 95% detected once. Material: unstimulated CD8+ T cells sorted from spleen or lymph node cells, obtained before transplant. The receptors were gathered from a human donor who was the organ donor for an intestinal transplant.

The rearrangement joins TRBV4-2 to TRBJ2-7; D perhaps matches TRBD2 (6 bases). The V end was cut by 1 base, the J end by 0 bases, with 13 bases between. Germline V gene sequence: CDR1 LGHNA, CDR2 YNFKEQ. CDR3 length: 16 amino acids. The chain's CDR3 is CASSQVGYSGSYEQYF. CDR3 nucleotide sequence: TGTGCCAGCAGCCAAGTGGGTTATAGCGGCTCCTACGAGCAGTACTTC.

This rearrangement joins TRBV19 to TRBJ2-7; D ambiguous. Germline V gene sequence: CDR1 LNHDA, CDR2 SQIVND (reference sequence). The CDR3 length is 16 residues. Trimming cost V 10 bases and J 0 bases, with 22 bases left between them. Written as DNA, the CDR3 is TGTGCCACCCCCCCCGCCGCCAGCGCTAGCTCCTACGAGCAGTACTTC. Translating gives CATPPAASASSYEQYF.

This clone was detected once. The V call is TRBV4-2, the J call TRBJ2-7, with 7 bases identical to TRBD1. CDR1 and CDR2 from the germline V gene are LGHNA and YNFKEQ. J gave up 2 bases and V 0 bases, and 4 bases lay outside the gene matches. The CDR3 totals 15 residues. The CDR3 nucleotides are TGTGCCAGCAGCCAAGAGGGACAGAGCACCTACGAGCAGTACTTC. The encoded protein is CASSQEGQSTYEQYF.

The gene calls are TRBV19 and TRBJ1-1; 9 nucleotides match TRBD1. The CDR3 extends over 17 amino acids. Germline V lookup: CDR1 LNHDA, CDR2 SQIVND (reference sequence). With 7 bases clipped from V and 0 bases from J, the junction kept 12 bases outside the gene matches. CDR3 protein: CASNDPGTGILNTEAFF. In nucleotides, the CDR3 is TGTGCCAGTAATGACCCCGGGACAGGGATCTTGAACACTGAAGCTTTCTTT.

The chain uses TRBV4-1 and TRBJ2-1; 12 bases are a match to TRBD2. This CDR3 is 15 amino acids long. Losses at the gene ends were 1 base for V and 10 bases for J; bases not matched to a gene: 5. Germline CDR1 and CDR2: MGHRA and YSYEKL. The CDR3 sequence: CASSQVTSGGPEQFF. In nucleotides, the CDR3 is TGCGCCAGCAGCCAAGTCACTAGCGGGGGGCCCGAGCAGTTCTTC.

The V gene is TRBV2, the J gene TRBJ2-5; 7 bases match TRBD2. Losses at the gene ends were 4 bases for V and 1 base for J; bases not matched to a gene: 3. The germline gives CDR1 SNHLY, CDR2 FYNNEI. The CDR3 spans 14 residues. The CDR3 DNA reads TGTGCCAGCAGTGTGTGGGGGGGCCAAGAGACCCAGTACTTC. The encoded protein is CASSVWGGQETQYF. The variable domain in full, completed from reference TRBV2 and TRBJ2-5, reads EPEVTQTPSHQVTQMGQEVILRCVPISNHLYFYWYRQILGQKVEFLVSFYNNEISEKSEIFDDQFSVERPDGSNFTLKIRSTKLEDSAMYFCASSVWGGQETQYFGPGTRLLVL.

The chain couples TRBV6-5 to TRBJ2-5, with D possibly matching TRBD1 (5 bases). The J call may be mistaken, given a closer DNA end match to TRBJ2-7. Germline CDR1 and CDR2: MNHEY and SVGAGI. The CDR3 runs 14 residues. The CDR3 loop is CASSYGAGPYEQYF. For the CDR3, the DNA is TGTGCCAGCAGTTATGGGGCAGGGCCCTACGAGCAGTACTTC.

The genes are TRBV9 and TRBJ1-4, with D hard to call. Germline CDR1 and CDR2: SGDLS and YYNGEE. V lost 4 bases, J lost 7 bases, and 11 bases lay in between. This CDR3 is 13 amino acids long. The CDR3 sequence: CASSIRPGEKLFF. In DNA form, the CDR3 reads TGTGCCAGCAGCATACGTCCAGGTGAAAAACTGTTTTTT. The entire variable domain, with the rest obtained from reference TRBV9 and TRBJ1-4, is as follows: DSGVTQTPKHLITATGQRVTLRCSPRSGDLSVYWYQQSLDQGLQFLIQYYNGEERAKGNILERFSAQQFPDLHSELNLSSLELGDSALYFCASSIRPGEKLFFGSGTQLSVL.

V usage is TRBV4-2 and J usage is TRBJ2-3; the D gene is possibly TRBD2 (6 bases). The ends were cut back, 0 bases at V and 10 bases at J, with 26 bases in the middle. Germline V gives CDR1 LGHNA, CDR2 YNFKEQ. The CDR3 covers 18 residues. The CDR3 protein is CASSQELALRGPPGAQYF. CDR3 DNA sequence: TGTGCCAGCAGCCAAGAGTTGGCGTTGCGGGGCCCTCCGGGTGCGCAGTATTTT.

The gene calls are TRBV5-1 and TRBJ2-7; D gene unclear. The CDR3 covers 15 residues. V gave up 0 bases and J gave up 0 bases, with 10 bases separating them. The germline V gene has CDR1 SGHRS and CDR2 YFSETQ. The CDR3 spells CASSLAVRSSYEQYF. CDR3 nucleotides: TGCGCCAGCAGCTTGGCGGTTAGGAGCTCCTACGAGCAGTACTTC.

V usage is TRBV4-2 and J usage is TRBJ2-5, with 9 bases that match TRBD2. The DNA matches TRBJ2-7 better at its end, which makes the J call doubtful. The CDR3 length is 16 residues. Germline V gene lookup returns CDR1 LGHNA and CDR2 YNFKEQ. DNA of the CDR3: TGTGCCAGCAGCCAAGCTAGCGGGGTTAGCTCCTACGAGCAGTACTTC. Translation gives CASSQASGVSSYEQYF.

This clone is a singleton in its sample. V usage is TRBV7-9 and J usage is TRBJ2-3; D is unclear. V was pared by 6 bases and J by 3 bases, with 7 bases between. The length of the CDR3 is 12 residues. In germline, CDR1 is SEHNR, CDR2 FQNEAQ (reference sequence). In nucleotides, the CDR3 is TGTGCCAGCAGTTCCCAAACAGATACGCAGTATTTT. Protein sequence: CASSSQTDTQYF.

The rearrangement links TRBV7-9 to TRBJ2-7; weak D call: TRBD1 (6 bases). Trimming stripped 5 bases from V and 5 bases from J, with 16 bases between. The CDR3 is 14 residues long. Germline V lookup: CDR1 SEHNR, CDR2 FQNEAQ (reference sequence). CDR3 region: CASSITGIRDEQYF. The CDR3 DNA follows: TGTGCCAGCAGCATAACAGGGATTCGGGACGAGCAGTACTTC.

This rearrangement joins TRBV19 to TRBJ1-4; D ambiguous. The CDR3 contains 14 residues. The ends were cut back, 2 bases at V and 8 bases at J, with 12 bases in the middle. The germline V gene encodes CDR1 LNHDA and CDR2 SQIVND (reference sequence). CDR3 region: CASSINPGTEKLFF. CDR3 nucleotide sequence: TGTGCCAGTAGTATAAACCCGGGAACGGAAAAACTGTTTTTT.

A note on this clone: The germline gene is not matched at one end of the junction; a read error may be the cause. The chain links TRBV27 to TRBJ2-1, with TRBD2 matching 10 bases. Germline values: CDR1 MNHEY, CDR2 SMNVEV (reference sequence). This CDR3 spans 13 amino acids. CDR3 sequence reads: CASSSLLAGVPLF. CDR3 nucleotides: TGTGCCAGCAGTTCCCTCCTAGCGGGGGTTCCCCTCTTC.